The clone carrying this T cell receptor beta chain was seen once. The data were taken from a study of blood T cell repertoires in COVID-19. Study-wide background: COVID-19 samples from acute and convalescent phases originated in the United States, Italy and Spain. Sources were T cells, B-cell-depleted T cells, or PBMCs; the material itself was cDNA or gDNA.

V lost 8 bases and J 7 bases, leaving 18 bases between the germline ends. The germline V gene has CDR1 MNHEY and CDR2 SMNVEV (reference sequence). This CDR3 region has 15 residues. Under the authors' procedure: Amplification of reference gene primers was used by the study to estimate nucleated cell counts. Produced via immunoSEQ multiplex PCR; TCRdb's table is partial and in-frame only. V, J and clone size are those of that table, while D and trimming were read from the DNA. The sample consists of under 250,000 clones, around 88% of them appearing once. This chain connects TRBV27 to TRBJ1-6, with D possibly TRBD1 on 5 matching bases. The TCR was taken from a man older than 75 with acute or convalescent COVID-19. The sequencing input was peripheral blood. CDR3 loop: CASSPGDSFNSPLHF. The CDR3, as DNA: TGTGCCAGCTCTCCGGGGGACTCTTTCAATTCACCCCTCCACTTT.